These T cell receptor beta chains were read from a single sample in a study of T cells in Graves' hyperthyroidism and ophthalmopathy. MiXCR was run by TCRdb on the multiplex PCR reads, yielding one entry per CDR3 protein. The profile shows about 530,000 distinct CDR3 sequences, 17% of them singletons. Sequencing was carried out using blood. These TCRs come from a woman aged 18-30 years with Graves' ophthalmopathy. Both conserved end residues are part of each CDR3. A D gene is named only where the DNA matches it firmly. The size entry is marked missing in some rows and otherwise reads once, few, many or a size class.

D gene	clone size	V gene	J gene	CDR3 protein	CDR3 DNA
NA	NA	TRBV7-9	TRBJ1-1	CASSPPQNTEAFF	TGTGCCAGCAGCCCCCCCCAGAACACTGAAGCTTTCTTT
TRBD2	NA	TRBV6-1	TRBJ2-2	CASYGLTSGSDTVELFF	TGTGCCAGCTATGGCCTGACGAGCGGGAGTGACACCGTGGAGCTGTTTTTT
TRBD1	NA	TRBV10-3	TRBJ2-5	CAIGETGEETQYF	TGTGCCATCGGAGAGACAGGGGAAGAGACCCAGTACTTC
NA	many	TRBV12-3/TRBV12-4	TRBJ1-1	CASSFFQGDTEAFF	TGTGCCAGCAGTTTTTTCCAGGGCGACACTGAAGCTTTCTTT
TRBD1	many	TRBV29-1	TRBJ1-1	CSARTGGGPEAFF	TGCAGCGCCCGGACAGGGGGCGGCCCTGAAGCTTTCTTT
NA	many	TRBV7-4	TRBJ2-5	CASSSARSGRTQYF	TGTGCCAGCAGCTCTGCCCGTTCCGGCCGGACCCAGTACTTC
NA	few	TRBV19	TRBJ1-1	CASSIGAVNTEAFF	TGTGCCAGTAGTATCGGGGCAGTCAACACTGAAGCTTTCTTT
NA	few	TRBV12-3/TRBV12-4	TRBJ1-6	CASRPTTGVLGPLHF	TGTGCCAGCAGACCAACTACAGGCGTTCTAGGTCCCCTCCACTTT
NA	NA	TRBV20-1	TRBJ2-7	CSARGGDSYEQYF	TGCAGTGCTAGAGGGGGGGATTCCTACGAGCAGTACTTC
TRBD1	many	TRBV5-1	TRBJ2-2	CASSLRTGANTGELFF	TGCGCCAGCAGCTTGAGGACAGGGGCCAACACCGGGGAGCTGTTTTTT
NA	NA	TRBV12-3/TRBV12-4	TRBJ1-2	CASSLSTSQTRGYTF	TGTGCCAGCAGTTTAAGCACCTCACAGACCCGTGGCTACACCTTC
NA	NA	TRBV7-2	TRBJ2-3	CASSDRHTDTQYF	TGTGCCAGCAGCGACAGGCACACAGATACGCAGTATTTT
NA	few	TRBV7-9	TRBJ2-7	CASRKWDIKLREQYF	TGTGCCAGCAGGAAATGGGACATAAAGTTACGCGAGCAGTACTTC
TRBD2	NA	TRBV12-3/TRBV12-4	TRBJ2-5	CASTPGLAGSRETQYF	TGTGCCAGCACCCCTGGACTAGCGGGAAGTAGGGAGACCCAGTACTTC